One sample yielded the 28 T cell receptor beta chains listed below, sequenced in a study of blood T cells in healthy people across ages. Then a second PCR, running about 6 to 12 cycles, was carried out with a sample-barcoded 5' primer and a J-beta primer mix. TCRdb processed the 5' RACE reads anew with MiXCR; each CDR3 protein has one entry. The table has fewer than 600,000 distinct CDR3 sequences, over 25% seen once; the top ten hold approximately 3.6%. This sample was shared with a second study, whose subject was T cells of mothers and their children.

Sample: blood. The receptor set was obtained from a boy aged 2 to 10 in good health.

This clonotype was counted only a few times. The DNA for the CDR3 is TGTGCCAGCAGCGTTACAGGGGGCTCGAACACTGAAGCTTTCTTT. Amino acids: CASSVTGGSNTEAFF. This sequence joins TRBV9 and TRBJ1-1; 9 nucleotides line up with TRBD1. This CDR3 region has 15 residues. Losses at the gene ends were 2 bases for V and 1 base for J; bases not matched to a gene: 3. The V gene's germline CDR1 is SGDLS and CDR2 YYNGEE. The whole variable domain, filled in from reference TRBV9 and TRBJ1-1, reads DSGVTQTPKHLITATGQRVTLRCSPRSGDLSVYWYQQSLDQGLQFLIQYYNGEERAKGNILERFSAQQFPDLHSELNLSSLELGDSALYFCASSVTGGSNTEAFFGQGTRLTVV.

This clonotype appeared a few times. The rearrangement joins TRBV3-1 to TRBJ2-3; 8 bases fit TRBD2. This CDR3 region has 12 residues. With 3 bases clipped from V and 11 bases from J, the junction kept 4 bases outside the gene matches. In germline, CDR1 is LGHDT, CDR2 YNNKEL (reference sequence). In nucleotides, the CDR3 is TGTGCCAGCAGCCATCGGGCGGGGGGGCAGTATTTT. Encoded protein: CASSHRAGGQYF.

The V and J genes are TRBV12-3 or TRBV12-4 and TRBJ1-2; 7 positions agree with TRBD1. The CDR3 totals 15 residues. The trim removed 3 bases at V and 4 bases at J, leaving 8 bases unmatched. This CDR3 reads CASSLRGQSGYGYTF. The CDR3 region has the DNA TGTGCCAGCAGTTTGCGGGGACAGTCTGGCTATGGCTACACCTTC.

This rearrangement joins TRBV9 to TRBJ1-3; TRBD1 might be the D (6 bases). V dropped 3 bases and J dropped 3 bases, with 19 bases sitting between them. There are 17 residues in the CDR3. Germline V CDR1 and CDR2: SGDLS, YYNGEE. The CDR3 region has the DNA TGTGCCAGCAGCGGATCGACAGGCCGTGTATTTGGAAACACCATATATTTT. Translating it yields CASSGSTGRVFGNTIYF.

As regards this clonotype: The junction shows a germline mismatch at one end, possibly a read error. CDR3 sequence reads: CASNLDTQETQYF. The CDR3 DNA reads TGCGCCAGCAACTTGGACACACAAGAGACCCAGTACTTC. The chain has TRBV5-1 and TRBJ2-5; a weak D match, TRBD1 (5 bases). Germline V gene lookup returns CDR1 SGHRS and CDR2 YFSETQ. The CDR3 is 13 residues long.

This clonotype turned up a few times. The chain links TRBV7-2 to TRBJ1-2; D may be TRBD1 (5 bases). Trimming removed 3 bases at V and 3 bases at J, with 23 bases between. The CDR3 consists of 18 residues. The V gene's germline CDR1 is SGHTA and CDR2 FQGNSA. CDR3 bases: TGTGCCAGCAGCTTGATGTGGACGGTAATACCGGGGGACTATGGCTACACCTTC. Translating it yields CASSLMWTVIPGDYGYTF.

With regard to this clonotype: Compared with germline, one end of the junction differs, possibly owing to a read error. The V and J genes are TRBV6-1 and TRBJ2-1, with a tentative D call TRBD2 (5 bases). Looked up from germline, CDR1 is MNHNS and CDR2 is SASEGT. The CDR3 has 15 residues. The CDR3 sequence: CAGSATGIRGGEQFF. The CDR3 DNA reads TGTGCCGGCAGTGCAACGGGGATCCGAGGCGGTGAGCAGTTCTTC.

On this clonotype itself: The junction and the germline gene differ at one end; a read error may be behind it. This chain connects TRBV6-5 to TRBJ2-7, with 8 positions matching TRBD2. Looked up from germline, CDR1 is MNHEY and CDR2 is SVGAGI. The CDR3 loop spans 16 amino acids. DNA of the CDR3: TGTACCAGCAGTTACTCCGTAGCGGGGACTCCTCGCGAGCAGTACTTC. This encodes CTSSYSVAGTPREQYF.

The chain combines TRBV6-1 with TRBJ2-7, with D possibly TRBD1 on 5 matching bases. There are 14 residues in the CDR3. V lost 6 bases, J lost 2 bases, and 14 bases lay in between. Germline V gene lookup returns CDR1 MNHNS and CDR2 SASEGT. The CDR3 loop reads CASRKGTGAYEQYF. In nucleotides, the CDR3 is TGTGCCAGCAGGAAGGGCACAGGCGCCTACGAGCAGTACTTC.

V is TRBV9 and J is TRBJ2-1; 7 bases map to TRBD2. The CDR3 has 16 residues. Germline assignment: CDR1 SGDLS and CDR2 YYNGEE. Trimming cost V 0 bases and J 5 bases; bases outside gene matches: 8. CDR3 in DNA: TGTGCCAGCAGCGTAGAAGGCGGGGGACCAAACAATGAGCAGTTCTTC. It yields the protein CASSVEGGGPNNEQFF.

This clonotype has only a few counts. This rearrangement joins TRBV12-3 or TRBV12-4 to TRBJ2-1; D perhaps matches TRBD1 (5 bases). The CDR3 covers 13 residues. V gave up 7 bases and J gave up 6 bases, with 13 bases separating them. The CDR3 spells CASTPLRGNEQFF. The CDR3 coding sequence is TGTGCCAGCACCCCCCTAAGGGGCAATGAGCAGTTCTTC.

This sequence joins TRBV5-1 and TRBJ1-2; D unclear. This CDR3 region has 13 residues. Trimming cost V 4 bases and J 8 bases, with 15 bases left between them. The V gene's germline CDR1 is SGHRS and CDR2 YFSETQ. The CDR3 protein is CASSPAGPRGYTF. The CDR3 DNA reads TGCGCCAGCAGCCCCGCCGGGCCCAGGGGCTACACCTTC.

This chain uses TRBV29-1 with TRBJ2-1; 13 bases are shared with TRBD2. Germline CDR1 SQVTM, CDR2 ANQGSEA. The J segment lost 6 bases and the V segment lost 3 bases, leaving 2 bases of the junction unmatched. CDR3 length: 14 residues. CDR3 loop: CSVETSGRFNEQFF. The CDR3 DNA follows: TGCAGCGTTGAGACTAGCGGGAGGTTCAATGAGCAGTTCTTC.

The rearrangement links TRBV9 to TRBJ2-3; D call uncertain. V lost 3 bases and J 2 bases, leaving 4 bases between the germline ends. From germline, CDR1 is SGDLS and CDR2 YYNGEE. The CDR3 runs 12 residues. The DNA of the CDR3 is TGTGCCAGCAGCGCCCACACAGATACGCAGTATTTT. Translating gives CASSAHTDTQYF. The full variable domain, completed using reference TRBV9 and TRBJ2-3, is DSGVTQTPKHLITATGQRVTLRCSPRSGDLSVYWYQQSLDQGLQFLIQYYNGEERAKGNILERFSAQQFPDLHSELNLSSLELGDSALYFCASSAHTDTQYFGPGTRLTVL.

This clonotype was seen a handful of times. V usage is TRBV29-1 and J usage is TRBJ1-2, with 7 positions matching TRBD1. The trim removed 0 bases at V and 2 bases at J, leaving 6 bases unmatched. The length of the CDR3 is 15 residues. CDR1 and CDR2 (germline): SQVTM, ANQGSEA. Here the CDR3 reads CSVEEKTGRNYGYTF. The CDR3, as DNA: TGCAGCGTTGAAGAAAAGACAGGGAGAAACTATGGCTACACCTTC.

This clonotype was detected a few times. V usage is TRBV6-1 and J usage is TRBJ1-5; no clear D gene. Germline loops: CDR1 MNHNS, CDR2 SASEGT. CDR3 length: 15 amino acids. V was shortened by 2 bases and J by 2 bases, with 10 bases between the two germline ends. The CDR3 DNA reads TGTGCCAGCAGTGAATCTTTCAGAGGCAATCAGCCCCAGCATTTT. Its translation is CASSESFRGNQPQHF.

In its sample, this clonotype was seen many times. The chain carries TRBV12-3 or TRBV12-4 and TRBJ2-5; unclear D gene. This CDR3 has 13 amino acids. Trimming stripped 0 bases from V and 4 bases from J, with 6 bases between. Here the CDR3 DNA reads TGTGCCAGCAGTTTAGCGTCACCAGAGACCCAGTACTTC. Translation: CASSLASPETQYF.

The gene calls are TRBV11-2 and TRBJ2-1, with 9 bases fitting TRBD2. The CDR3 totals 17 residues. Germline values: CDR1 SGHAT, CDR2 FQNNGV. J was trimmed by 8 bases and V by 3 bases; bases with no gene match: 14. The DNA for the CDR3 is TGTGCCAGCAGCTTTGACGATGGCGGGGGGGCCGGTTATGAGCAGTTCTTC. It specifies CASSFDDGGGAGYEQFF.

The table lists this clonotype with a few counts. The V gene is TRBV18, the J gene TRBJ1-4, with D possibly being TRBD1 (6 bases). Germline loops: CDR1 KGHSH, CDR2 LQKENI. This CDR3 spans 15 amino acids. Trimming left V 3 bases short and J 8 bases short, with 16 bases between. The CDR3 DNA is TGTGCCAGCTCACCTACGAGGGCAGGGGAAGAAAAACTGTTTTTT. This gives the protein CASSPTRAGEEKLFF.

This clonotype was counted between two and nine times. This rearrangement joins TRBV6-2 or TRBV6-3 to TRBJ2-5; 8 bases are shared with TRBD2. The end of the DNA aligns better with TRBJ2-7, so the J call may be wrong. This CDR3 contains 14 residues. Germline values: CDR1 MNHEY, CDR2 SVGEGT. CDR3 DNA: TGTGCCAGCAGCTACGGTAGCGGGACCTACGAGCAGTACTTC. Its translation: CASSYGSGTYEQYF.

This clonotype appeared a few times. The chain's CDR3 is CSATQGVAAGNTIYF. The CDR3 DNA follows: TGCAGTGCTACTCAAGGGGTCGCTGCTGGAAACACCATATATTTT. The J gene is TRBJ1-3, the V gene TRBV20-1, with TRBD1 as a possible D gene (5 bases). Germline CDR1 is DFQATT and CDR2 is SNEGSKA (reference sequence). The CDR3 length is 15 residues. Trimming took 4 bases from V and 2 from J, leaving 15 bases between them.

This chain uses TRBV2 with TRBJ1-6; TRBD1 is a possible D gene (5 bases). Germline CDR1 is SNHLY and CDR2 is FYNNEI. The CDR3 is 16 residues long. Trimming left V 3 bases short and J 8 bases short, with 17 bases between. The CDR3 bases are TGTGCCAGCAGTGATCCGCAGGGAGGCCCCTATTCACCCCTCCACTTT. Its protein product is CASSDPQGGPYSPLHF.

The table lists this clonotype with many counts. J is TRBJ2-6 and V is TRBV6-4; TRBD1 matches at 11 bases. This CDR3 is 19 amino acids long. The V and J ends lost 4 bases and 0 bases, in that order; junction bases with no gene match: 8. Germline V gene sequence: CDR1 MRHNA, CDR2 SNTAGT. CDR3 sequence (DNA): TGTGCCAGCAGTGGGGTAGGGACAGGGGGACTCTCTGGGGCCAACGTCCTGACTTTC. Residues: CASSGVGTGGLSGANVLTF.

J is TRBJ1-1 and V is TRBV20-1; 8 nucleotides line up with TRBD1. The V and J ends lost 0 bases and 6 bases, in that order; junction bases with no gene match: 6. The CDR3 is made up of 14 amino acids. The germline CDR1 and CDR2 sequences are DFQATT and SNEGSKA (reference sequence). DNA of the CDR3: TGCAGTGCTAGAGATTTAGGGACAGGCTCTGAAGCTTTCTTT. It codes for CSARDLGTGSEAFF.

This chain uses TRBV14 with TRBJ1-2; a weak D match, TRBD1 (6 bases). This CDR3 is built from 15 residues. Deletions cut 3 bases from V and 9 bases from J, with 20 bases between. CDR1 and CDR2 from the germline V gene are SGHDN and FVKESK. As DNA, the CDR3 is TGTGCCAGCAGCCAGAGTTGGGGGCCTTCCGATCGCTACACCTTC. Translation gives CASSQSWGPSDRYTF.

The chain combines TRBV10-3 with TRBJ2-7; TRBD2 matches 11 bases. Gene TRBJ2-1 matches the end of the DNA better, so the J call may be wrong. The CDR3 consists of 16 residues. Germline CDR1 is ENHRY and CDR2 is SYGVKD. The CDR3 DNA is TGTGCCATCAGTGAGTCGGGACTAGCGGTGATCAATGAGCAGTTCTTC. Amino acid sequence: CAISESGLAVINEQFF.

Written as DNA, the CDR3 is TGCGCCAGCAGCCAAAGCCCCATTTGGATCCATAGCAATCAGCCCCAGCATTTT. Amino acid sequence: CASSQSPIWIHSNQPQHF. The chain recombines TRBV4-1 with TRBJ1-5; D is unresolved. The germline V gene encodes CDR1 MGHRA and CDR2 YSYEKL. Trimming left V 2 bases short and J 0 bases short, with 17 bases between. CDR3 size: 18 residues.

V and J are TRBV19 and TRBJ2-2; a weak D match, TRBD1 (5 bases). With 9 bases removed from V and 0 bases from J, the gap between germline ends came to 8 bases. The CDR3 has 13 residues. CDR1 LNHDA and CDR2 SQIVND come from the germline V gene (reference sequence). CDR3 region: CASRQPNTGELFF. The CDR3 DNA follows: TGTGCCAGCAGACAGCCGAACACCGGGGAGCTGTTTTTT.